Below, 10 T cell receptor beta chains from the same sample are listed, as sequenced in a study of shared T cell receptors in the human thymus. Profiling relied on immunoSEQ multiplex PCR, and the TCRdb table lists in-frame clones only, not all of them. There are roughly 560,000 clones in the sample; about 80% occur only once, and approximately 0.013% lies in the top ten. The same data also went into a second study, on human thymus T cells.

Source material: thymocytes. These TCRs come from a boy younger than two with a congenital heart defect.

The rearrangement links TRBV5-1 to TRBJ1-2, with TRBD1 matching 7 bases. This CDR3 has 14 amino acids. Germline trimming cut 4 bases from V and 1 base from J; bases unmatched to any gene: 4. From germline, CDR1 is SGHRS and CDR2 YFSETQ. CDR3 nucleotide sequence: TGCGCCAGCAGCACCCACAGGGGTAACTATGGCTACACCTTC. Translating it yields CASSTHRGNYGYTF.

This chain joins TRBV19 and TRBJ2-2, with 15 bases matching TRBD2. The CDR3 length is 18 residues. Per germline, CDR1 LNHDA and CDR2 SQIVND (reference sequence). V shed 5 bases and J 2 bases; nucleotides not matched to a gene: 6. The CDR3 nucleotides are TGTGCCAGTAGTCCCCGGACTAGCGGGAGGGTTAACACCGGGGAGCTGTTTTTT. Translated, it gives CASSPRTSGRVNTGELFF.

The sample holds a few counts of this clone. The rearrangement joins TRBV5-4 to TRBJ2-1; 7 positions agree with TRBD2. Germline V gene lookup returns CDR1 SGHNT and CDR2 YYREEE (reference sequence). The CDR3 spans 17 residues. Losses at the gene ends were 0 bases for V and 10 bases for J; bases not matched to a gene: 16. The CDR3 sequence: CASSLVRGGLEVWEQFF. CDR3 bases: TGTGCCAGCAGCTTGGTAAGGGGAGGGCTGGAAGTCTGGGAGCAGTTCTTC.

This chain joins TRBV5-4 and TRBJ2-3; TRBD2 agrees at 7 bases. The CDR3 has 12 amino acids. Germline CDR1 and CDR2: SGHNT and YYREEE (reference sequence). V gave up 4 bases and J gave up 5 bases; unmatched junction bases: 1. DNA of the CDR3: TGTGCCAGCAGCCAGCGGGGAGATACGCAGTATTTT. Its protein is CASSQRGDTQYF. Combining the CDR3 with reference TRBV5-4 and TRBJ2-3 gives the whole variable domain ETGVTQSPTHLIKTRGQQVTLRCSSQSGHNTVSWYQQALGQGPQFIFQYYREEENGRGNFPPRFSGLQFPNYSSELNVNALELDDSALYLCASSQRGDTQYFGPGTRLTVL.

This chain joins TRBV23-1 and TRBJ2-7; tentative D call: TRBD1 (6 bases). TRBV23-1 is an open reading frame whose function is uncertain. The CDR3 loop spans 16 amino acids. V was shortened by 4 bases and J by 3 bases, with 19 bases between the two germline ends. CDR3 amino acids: CASSRARQDLFYEQYF. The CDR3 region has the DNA TGCGCCAGCAGTCGGGCCCGACAGGACCTTTTCTACGAGCAGTACTTC.

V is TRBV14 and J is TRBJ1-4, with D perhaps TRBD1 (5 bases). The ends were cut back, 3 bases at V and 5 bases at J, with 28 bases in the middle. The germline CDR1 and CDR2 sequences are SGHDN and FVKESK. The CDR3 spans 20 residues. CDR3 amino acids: CASSHPSSPTSGLGNEKLFF. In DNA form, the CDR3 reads TGTGCCAGCAGCCACCCGTCATCCCCTACCTCAGGGTTAGGGAATGAAAAACTGTTTTTT.

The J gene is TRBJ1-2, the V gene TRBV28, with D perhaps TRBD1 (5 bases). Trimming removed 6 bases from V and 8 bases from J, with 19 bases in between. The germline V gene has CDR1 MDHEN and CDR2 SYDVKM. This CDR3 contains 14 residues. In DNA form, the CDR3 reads TGTGCCAGCAGCCGGGGGAGTGTTGCTATCGGCTACACCTTC. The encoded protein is CASSRGSVAIGYTF.

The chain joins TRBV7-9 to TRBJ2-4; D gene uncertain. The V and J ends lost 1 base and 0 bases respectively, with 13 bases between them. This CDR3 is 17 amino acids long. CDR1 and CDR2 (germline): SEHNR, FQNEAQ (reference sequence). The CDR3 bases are TGTGCCAGCAGCTTAGTCTATTCGGTTATAGCCAAAAACATTCAGTACTTC. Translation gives CASSLVYSVIAKNIQYF.

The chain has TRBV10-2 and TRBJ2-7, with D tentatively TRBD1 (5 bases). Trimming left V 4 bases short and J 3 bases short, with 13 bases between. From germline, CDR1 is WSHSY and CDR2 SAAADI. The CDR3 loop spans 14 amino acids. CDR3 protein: CASSVGDYVYEQYF. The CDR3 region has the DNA TGCGCCAGCAGTGTAGGGGATTACGTCTACGAGCAGTACTTC.

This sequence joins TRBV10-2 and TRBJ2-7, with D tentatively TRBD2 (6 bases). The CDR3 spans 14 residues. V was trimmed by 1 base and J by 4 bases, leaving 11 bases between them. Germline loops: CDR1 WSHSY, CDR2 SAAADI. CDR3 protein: CASSEYGEAYEQYF. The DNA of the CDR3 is TGCGCCAGCAGTGAGTATGGGGAGGCGTACGAGCAGTACTTC.